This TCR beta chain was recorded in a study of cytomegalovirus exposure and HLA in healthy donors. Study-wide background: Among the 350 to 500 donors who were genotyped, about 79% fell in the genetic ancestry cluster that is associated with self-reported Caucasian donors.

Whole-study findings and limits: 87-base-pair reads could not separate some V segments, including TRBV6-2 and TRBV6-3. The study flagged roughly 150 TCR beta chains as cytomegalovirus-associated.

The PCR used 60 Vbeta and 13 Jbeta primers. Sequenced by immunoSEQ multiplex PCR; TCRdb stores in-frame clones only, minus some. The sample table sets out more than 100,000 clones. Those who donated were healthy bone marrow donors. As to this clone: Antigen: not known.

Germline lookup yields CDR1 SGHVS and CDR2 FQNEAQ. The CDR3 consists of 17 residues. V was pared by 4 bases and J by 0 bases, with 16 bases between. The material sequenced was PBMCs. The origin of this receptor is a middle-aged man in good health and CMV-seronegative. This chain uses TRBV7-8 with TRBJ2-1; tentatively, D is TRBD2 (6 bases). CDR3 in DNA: TGTGCCAGCAGCTCACAAGGACGGGAGAGCTCCTACAATGAGCAGTTCTTC. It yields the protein CASSSQGRESSYNEQFF.